One and the same sample provided the 30 T cell receptor beta chains below, sequenced in a study of T cell responses to AZD1222 COVID-19 vaccine. Libraries were prepared by immunoSEQ multiplex PCR; TCRdb keeps only in-frame clonotypes and omits some of them. The data contain approximately 100,000 clones, 90% of them singletons. The sample was peripheral blood, taken on day 0 of AZD1222 vaccination. The receptors shown here come from an adult in good health.

This clone was observed a single time. The chain joins TRBV2 to TRBJ2-1; D is possibly TRBD2 (5 bases). V was pared by 7 bases and J by 5 bases, with 12 bases between. Per the germline V gene, CDR1 is SNHLY and CDR2 is FYNNEI. The CDR3 has 13 amino acids. CDR3 region: CASKAETNNEQFF. The CDR3 coding sequence is TGTGCCAGCAAGGCCGAGACTAACAATGAGCAGTTCTTC.

This clone was detected only once. The CDR3 coding sequence is TGTGCCAGCAAGGAAGGACTAGCGGAAACCTACGAGCAGTACTTC. Protein: CASKEGLAETYEQYF. The chain couples TRBV2 to TRBJ2-7, with 10 nucleotides matching TRBD2. Germline CDR1 SNHLY, CDR2 FYNNEI. CDR3 length: 15 residues. V lost 7 bases, J lost 2 bases, and 8 bases stayed unmatched.

The chain has TRBV9 and TRBJ2-7; a weak D match, TRBD1 (6 bases). This CDR3 has 15 amino acids. The V end was cut by 3 bases, the J end by 1 base, with 14 bases between. CDR1 SGDLS and CDR2 YYNGEE come from the germline V gene. This CDR3 reads CASSEAGTPSYEQYF. The CDR3 region has the DNA TGTGCCAGCAGCGAGGCCGGGACACCTTCCTACGAGCAGTACTTC.

The V and J genes are TRBV2 and TRBJ2-5; D is possibly TRBD2 (7 bases). This CDR3 has 15 amino acids. CDR1 is SNHLY, CDR2 FYNNEI, per germline. Trimming stripped 4 bases from V and 6 bases from J, with 18 bases between. The CDR3 loop is CASSVEKGRGKTQYF. The CDR3 DNA follows: TGTGCCAGCAGTGTTGAGAAGGGGAGGGGGAAGACCCAGTACTTC.

This clone has more than one count but fewer than ten. The rearrangement uses TRBV7-2 and TRBJ2-7, with TRBD1 identical over 7 bases. After removal of 4 bases from V and 0 bases from J, the junction contained 0 bases not matched to a gene. Germline lookup yields CDR1 SGHTA and CDR2 FQGNSA. The length of the CDR3 is 13 residues. CDR3 in amino acids: CASSWDSSYEQYF. For the CDR3, the DNA is TGTGCCAGCAGCTGGGACAGCTCCTACGAGCAGTACTTC. The whole variable domain, filled in from reference TRBV7-2 and TRBJ2-7, reads GAGVSQSPSNKVTEKGKDVELRCDPISGHTALYWYRQSLGQGLEFLIYFQGNSAPDKSGLPSDRFSAERTGGSVSTLTIQRTQQEDSAVYLCASSWDSSYEQYFGPGTRLTVT.

This chain uses TRBV12-3 or TRBV12-4 with TRBJ1-1; D uncertain. Deletions cut 3 bases from V and 6 bases from J, with 5 bases between. This CDR3 has 11 amino acids. The DNA of the CDR3 is TGTGCCAGCAGTTTTAGCTCTGAAGCTTTCTTT. Translated: CASSFSSEAFF.

The rearrangement uses TRBV5-1 and TRBJ2-3; D remains unclear. The ends were cut back, 3 bases at V and 3 bases at J, with 11 bases in the middle. The germline CDR1 and CDR2 sequences are SGHRS and YFSETQ. The CDR3 loop spans 14 amino acids. In nucleotides, the CDR3 is TGCGCCAGCAGCTCATATTCACGGACAGATACGCAGTATTTT. Translated: CASSSYSRTDTQYF.

V is TRBV30 and J is TRBJ1-1; D is perhaps TRBD1 (5 bases). Between the trimmed V and J ends, which lost 5 bases and 6 bases, there was a span of 19 bases. Germline CDR1 GTSNPN, CDR2 SVGIG (reference sequence). This CDR3 is 14 amino acids long. Here the CDR3 reads CAWGDDSTGAEAFF. The CDR3 region has the DNA TGTGCCTGGGGGGATGATTCGACGGGGGCTGAAGCTTTCTTT.

This clone was detected once. CDR3 nucleotides: TGTGCCAGCAGCTTGTTGGCGGTCACCGGGGAGCTGTTTTTT. This codes for CASSLLAVTGELFF. V and J are TRBV5-8 and TRBJ2-2; D gene uncertain. Germline CDR1 SGHTS, CDR2 YDEGEE. The V end was cut by 1 base, the J end by 4 bases, with 8 bases between. The CDR3 runs 14 residues.

Concerning this clone: This CDR3 is also generated by other DNA sequences in the sample. The CDR3 DNA reads as TGTGCCAGCAGCGTAGGGGACACTGAAGCTTTCTTT. It translates to CASSVGDTEAFF. This sequence joins TRBV9 and TRBJ1-1; D not certain. The CDR3 covers 12 residues. The germline V gene encodes CDR1 SGDLS and CDR2 YYNGEE. The ends were cut back, 0 bases at V and 3 bases at J, with 3 bases in the middle. Full variable domain (missing parts from reference TRBV9 and TRBJ1-1): DSGVTQTPKHLITATGQRVTLRCSPRSGDLSVYWYQQSLDQGLQFLIQYYNGEERAKGNILERFSAQQFPDLHSELNLSSLELGDSALYFCASSVGDTEAFFGQGTRLTVV.

This clone is a singleton in its sample. V is TRBV5-6 and J is TRBJ2-7; D remains unclear. This CDR3 contains 15 residues. Germline V CDR1 and CDR2: SGHDT, YYEEEE. With 2 bases removed from V and 0 bases from J, the gap between germline ends came to 12 bases. DNA for the CDR3: TGTGCCAGCAGCTTTCTCGGATCCCTCTCCTACGAGCAGTACTTC. Translation: CASSFLGSLSYEQYF.

The chain links TRBV4-1 to TRBJ2-4, with D possibly being TRBD1 (6 bases). This CDR3 spans 15 amino acids. Germline assignment: CDR1 MGHRA and CDR2 YSYEKL. Trimming left V 0 bases short and J 8 bases short, with 14 bases between. CDR3 nucleotides: TGCGCCAGCAGCCAAGAGGTGACCAGGGGTGACATTCAGTACTTC. Translation: CASSQEVTRGDIQYF.

This clone has just a few counts. The rearrangement links TRBV2 to TRBJ1-2, with a tentative D call TRBD1 (5 bases). The germline V and J ends were trimmed by 4 bases and 8 bases, with 20 bases remaining between them. Germline CDR1 and CDR2: SNHLY and FYNNEI. This CDR3 is built from 15 residues. The CDR3 sequence: CASSGLRGRTLGYTF. For the CDR3, the DNA is TGTGCCAGCAGTGGCTTACGGGGCAGGACGTTGGGCTACACCTTC.

CDR3 amino acids: CASSPSDGLNEKLFF. CDR3 in DNA: TGCGCCAGCAGCCCATCGGACGGTCTAAATGAAAAACTGTTTTTT. J is TRBJ1-4 and V is TRBV5-1; no clear D gene. V gave up 4 bases and J gave up 5 bases, with 15 bases separating them. CDR3 length: 15 amino acids. Looked up from germline, CDR1 is SGHRS and CDR2 is YFSETQ.

The rearrangement joins TRBV11-2 to TRBJ1-4, with 8 bases fitting TRBD1. CDR3 length: 18 amino acids. V gave up 0 bases and J gave up 8 bases; unmatched junction bases: 14. The V gene's germline CDR1 is SGHAT and CDR2 FQNNGV. In DNA, the CDR3 is TGTGCCAGCAGCTTAGATGATCCTCGGCAGGGGGCTTGGGAAAAACTGTTTTTT. It codes for CASSLDDPRQGAWEKLFF.

This chain joins TRBV5-1 and TRBJ1-2; TRBD1 might be the D (5 bases). This CDR3 contains 18 residues. Trimming left V 3 bases short and J 8 bases short, with 29 bases between. Germline V lookup: CDR1 SGHRS, CDR2 YFSETQ. The CDR3 DNA is TGCGCCAGCAGCTCCGACAGTGGAAGCGGAAGACACTCAATCGGCTACACCTTC. Encoded protein: CASSSDSGSGRHSIGYTF.

The chain carries TRBV20-1 and TRBJ2-7; D ambiguous. Germline loops: CDR1 DFQATT, CDR2 SNEGSKA (reference sequence). CDR3 length: 12 amino acids. V dropped 6 bases and J dropped 0 bases, with 9 bases sitting between them. CDR3 coding DNA: TGCAGTGCCAGTACGGGCTCCTACGAGCAGTACTTC. Translation gives CSASTGSYEQYF.

The J gene is TRBJ1-6, the V gene TRBV28; D is undetermined. Trimming took 3 bases from V and 7 from J, leaving 4 bases between them. This CDR3 is built from 12 residues. Germline assignment: CDR1 MDHEN and CDR2 SYDVKM. CDR3 amino acids: CASSFSNSPLHF. The DNA for the CDR3 is TGTGCCAGCAGTTTCAGCAATTCACCCCTCCACTTT. The full variable domain, in which reference TRBV28 and TRBJ1-6 provide the parts outside the CDR3, is DVKVTQSSRYLVKRTGEKVFLECVQDMDHENMFWYRQDPGLGLRLIYFSYDVKMKEKGDIPEGYSVSREKKERFSLILESASTNQTSMYLCASSFSNSPLHFGNGTRLTVT.

This chain links TRBV11-2 with TRBJ2-5, with 8 bases aligning to TRBD2. Per germline, CDR1 SGHAT and CDR2 FQNNGV. V was pared by 1 base and J by 5 bases, with 6 bases of the junction left unmatched. The CDR3 runs to 15 residues. The CDR3 nucleotides are TGTGCCAGCAGCTTAGGGGCTAGCGGGTTCGAGACCCAGTACTTC. Amino acid sequence: CASSLGASGFETQYF.

J is TRBJ1-2 and V is TRBV27; a weak D match, TRBD1 (5 bases). The CDR3 has 16 amino acids. The germline V gene encodes CDR1 MNHEY and CDR2 SMNVEV (reference sequence). Trimming took off 6 bases at V and 4 bases at J, with 21 bases between the two ends. The CDR3 DNA is TGTGCCAGCAGCCACAGATCGAGGGACGCGGTCTATGGCTACACCTTC. Amino acids: CASSHRSRDAVYGYTF.

The chain recombines TRBV6-7 with TRBJ1-2; 10 bases line up with TRBD1. TRBV6-7 is reported as an ORF; its role is uncertain. V dropped 5 bases and J dropped 3; count of bases not matched to a gene: 12. The CDR3 runs 17 residues. In DNA form, the CDR3 reads TGTGCCAGCAGTCCCTCACCAGAGACAGGGGGCGACTATGGCTACACCTTC. It encodes CASSPSPETGGDYGYTF.

The rearrangement joins TRBV24-1 to TRBJ1-1; D gene uncertain. V lost 1 base to trimming and J lost 2 bases, with 13 bases between them. Germline-derived CDR1 and CDR2 are KGHDR and SFDVKD. This CDR3 has 16 amino acids. The CDR3 DNA follows: TGTGCCACCAGTGATTTTTCGGCCACCCGAAACACTGAAGCTTTCTTT. Its translation is CATSDFSATRNTEAFF.

V usage is TRBV3-1 (or the pseudogene TRBV3-2) and J usage is TRBJ2-3; TRBD2 matches at 9 bases. The CDR3 consists of 16 residues. From germline, CDR1 is LGHDT and CDR2 YNNKEL (reference sequence). V lost 1 base to trimming and J lost 6 bases; unmatched junction nucleotides: 8. This CDR3 is CASSQVTSGGTDTQYF. The CDR3, as DNA: TGTGCCAGCAGCCAAGTTACGAGCGGGGGGACGGATACGCAGTATTTT.

The chain couples TRBV11-3 to TRBJ1-1, with TRBD1 identical over 10 bases. The germline V gene has CDR1 SGHNT and CDR2 YENEEA. The CDR3 sequence is 13 residues long. Trimming took 5 bases from V and 6 from J; bases not matched to a gene: 3. The CDR3 DNA follows: TGTGCCAGCAGCCTGGACAGGGGGGCTGAAGCTTTCTTT. Translated: CASSLDRGAEAFF.

The rearrangement links TRBV24-1 to TRBJ2-1, with a tentative D call TRBD1 (5 bases). CDR1 KGHDR and CDR2 SFDVKD come from the germline V gene. Trimming took off 7 bases at V and 4 bases at J, with 10 bases between the two ends. The CDR3 spans 13 residues. The CDR3 here is CATRGVGYNEQFF. The DNA of the CDR3 is TGTGCCACCAGAGGGGTAGGTTACAATGAGCAGTTCTTC.

The V gene is TRBV20-1, the J gene TRBJ1-1; D ambiguous. The CDR3 is 14 amino acids. V was shortened by 4 bases and J by 0 bases, with 12 bases between the two germline ends. In germline, CDR1 is DFQATT, CDR2 SNEGSKA (reference sequence). The CDR3 bases are TGCAGTGCTACTGAGGGTCGAATGAACACTGAAGCTTTCTTT. Its translation is CSATEGRMNTEAFF.

This sequence joins TRBV11-3 and TRBJ1-3, with D uncertain. This CDR3 is built from 12 residues. Germline V gene lookup returns CDR1 SGHNT and CDR2 YENEEA. V lost 5 bases, J lost 8 bases, and 10 bases lay in between. CDR3 bases: TGTGCCAGCAGCCGCGGTGAGGACACCATATATTTT. Encoded protein: CASSRGEDTIYF.

The rearrangement uses TRBV4-1 and TRBJ2-2; perhaps D is TRBD1 or TRBD2 (5 bases each). CDR3 length: 18 amino acids. In germline, CDR1 is MGHRA, CDR2 YSYEKL. The V and J ends lost 0 bases and 0 bases respectively, with 14 bases between them. The CDR3 region is CASSQETPGTANTGELFF. CDR3 in DNA: TGCGCCAGCAGCCAAGAGACTCCTGGGACGGCGAACACCGGGGAGCTGTTTTTT.

V is TRBV11-2 and J is TRBJ1-2; unclear D gene. The CDR3 is 13 amino acids. V was shortened by 5 bases and J by 0 bases, with 7 bases between the two germline ends. In germline, CDR1 is SGHAT, CDR2 FQNNGV. Here the CDR3 reads CASSPQPNYGYTF. Written as DNA, the CDR3 is TGTGCCAGCAGCCCTCAGCCTAACTATGGCTACACCTTC.

The chain combines TRBV15 with TRBJ1-1, with D unresolved. V was cut by 8 bases and J by 3 bases, with 13 bases left in between. The germline V gene has CDR1 LNHNV and CDR2 YYDKDF (reference sequence). The CDR3 has 13 amino acids. This CDR3 is CATVLNWDTEAFF. The CDR3 bases are TGTGCCACCGTACTGAACTGGGACACTGAAGCTTTCTTT.